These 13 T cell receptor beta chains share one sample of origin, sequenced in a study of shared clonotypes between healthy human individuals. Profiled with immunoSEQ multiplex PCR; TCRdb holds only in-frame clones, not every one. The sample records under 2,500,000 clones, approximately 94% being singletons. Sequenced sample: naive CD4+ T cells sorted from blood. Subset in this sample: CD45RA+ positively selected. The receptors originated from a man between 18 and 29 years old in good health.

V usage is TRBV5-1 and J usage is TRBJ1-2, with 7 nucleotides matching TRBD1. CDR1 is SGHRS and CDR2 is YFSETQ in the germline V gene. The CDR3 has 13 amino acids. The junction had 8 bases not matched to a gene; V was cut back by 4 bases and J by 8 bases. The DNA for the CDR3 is TGCGCCAGCAGCATGAGAACAGGGGACGGCTACACCTTC. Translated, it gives CASSMRTGDGYTF.

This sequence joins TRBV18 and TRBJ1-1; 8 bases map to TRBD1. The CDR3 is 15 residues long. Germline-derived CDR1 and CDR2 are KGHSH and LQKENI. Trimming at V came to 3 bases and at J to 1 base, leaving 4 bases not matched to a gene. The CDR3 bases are TGTGCCAGCTCACCCGGGGACAGGAGGAACACTGAAGCTTTCTTT. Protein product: CASSPGDRRNTEAFF.

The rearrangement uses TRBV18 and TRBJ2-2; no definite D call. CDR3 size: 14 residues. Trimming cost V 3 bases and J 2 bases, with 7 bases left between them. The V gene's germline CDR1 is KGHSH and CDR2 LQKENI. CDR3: CASSPETNTGELFF. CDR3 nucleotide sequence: TGTGCCAGCTCACCTGAGACTAACACCGGGGAGCTGTTTTTT.

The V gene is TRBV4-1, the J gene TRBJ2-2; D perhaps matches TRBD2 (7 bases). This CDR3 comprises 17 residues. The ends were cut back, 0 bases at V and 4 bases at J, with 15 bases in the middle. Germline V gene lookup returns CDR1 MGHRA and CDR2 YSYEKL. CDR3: CASSQDRGARGTGELFF. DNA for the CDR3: TGCGCCAGCAGCCAAGATCGGGGGGCGCGGGGCACCGGGGAGCTGTTTTTT.

CDR3 DNA sequence: TGCGCCAGCAGTGAACGCTCCATCACAGATACGCAGTATTTT. It is translated as CASSERSITDTQYF. The genes are TRBV10-1 and TRBJ2-3; D unclear. The CDR3 extends over 14 amino acids. CDR1 and CDR2 (germline): WNHNN, SYGVQD (reference sequence). Trimming stripped 3 bases from V and 2 bases from J, with 9 bases between.

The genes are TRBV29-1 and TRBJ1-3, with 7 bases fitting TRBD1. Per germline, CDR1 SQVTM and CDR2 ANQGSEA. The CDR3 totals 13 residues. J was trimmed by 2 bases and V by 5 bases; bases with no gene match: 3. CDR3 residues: CSVTGEAGNTIYF. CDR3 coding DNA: TGCAGCGTTACAGGGGAAGCTGGAAACACCATATATTTT.

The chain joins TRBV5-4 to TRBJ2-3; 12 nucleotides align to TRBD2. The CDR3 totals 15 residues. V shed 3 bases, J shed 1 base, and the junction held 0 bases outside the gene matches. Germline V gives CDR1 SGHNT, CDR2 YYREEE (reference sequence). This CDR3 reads CASSWTSGGTDTQYF. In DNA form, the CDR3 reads TGTGCCAGCAGCTGGACTAGCGGGGGCACAGATACGCAGTATTTT.

Here the CDR3 reads CAMRAGTGAYEQYF. DNA for the CDR3: TGTGCCATGAGGGCCGGGACCGGTGCCTACGAGCAGTACTTC. This sequence joins TRBV10-3 and TRBJ2-7; D possibly uses TRBD1 or TRBD2 (5 bases each). V lost 9 bases and J lost 2, with 17 bases in between. CDR1 is ENHRY, CDR2 SYGVKD, per germline. The CDR3 loop spans 14 amino acids.

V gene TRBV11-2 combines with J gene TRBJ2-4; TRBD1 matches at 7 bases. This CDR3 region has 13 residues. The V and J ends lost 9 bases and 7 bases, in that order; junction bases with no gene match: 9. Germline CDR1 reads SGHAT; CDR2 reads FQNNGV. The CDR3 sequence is CASGQAGWNIQYF. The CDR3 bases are TGTGCCAGTGGACAGGCAGGGTGGAACATTCAGTACTTC.

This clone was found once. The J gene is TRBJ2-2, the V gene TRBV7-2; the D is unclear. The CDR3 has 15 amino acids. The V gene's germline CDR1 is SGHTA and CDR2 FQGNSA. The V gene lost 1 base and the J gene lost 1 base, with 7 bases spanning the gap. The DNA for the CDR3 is TGTGCCAGCAGCTTAGATCGGCAGAACACCGGGGAGCTGTTTTTT. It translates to CASSLDRQNTGELFF.

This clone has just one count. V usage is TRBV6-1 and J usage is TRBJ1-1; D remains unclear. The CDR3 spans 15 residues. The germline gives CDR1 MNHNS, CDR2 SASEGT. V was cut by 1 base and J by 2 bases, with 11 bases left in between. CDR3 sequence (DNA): TGTGCCAGCAGTGAAGTTCAGACATTAAACACTGAAGCTTTCTTT. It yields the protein CASSEVQTLNTEAFF.

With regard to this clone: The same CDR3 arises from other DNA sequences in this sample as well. Here the CDR3 reads CAISDGRGGETQYF. CDR3 nucleotides: TGTGCCATCAGTGATGGCAGGGGTGGGGAGACCCAGTACTTC. The chain links TRBV10-3 to TRBJ2-5, with a possible D match to TRBD1 (6 bases). Germline V gene data show CDR1 as ENHRY and CDR2 as SYGVKD. V was trimmed by 3 bases and J by 5 bases, leaving 13 bases between them. There are 14 residues in the CDR3.

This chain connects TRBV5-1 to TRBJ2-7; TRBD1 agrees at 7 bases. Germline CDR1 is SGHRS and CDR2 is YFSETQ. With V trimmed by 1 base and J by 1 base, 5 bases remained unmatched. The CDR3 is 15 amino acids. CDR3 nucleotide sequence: TGCGCCAGCAGCTTGTACGGGACAGATTCCTACGAGCAGTACTTC. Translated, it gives CASSLYGTDSYEQYF. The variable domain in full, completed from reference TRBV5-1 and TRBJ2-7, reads KAGVTQTPRYLIKTRGQQVTLSCSPISGHRSVSWYQQTPGQGLQFLFEYFSETQRNKGNFPGRFSGRQFSNSRSEMNVSTLELGDSALYLCASSLYGTDSYEQYFGPGTRLTVT.